A selection of T cell receptor beta chains follows, all from one sample in a study of blood T cell repertoires in COVID-19. Generated by immunoSEQ multiplex PCR, the TCRdb table keeps only in-frame clones and is missing some. The table lists around 46,000 clones, 75% to 85% of them singletons. Sequenced input: peripheral blood. The receptors were gathered from a middle-aged man with acute or convalescent COVID-19. The CDR3 runs from the conserved cysteine through the conserved F or W. The order of the fields is clone size, J gene, V gene, D gene, CDR3 protein, CDR3 DNA. A D gene is named only where the DNA matches it firmly. Part of the rows lack a size; the others show once, few, many or a class for expanded clones.

NA | TRBJ1-3 | TRBV5-1 | TRBD1 | CASSWGGTGGSGNTIYF | TGCGCCAGCAGCTGGGGCGGTACAGGGGGTTCTGGAAACACCATATATTTT
NA | TRBJ2-4 | TRBV5-1 | NA | CASSWTTGTQNIQYF | TGCGCCAGCAGCTGGACCACAGGAACCCAAAACATTCAGTACTTC
NA | TRBJ1-1 | TRBV5-4 | NA | CASSLPPVQGNTEAFF | TGTGCCAGCAGCTTGCCTCCAGTACAGGGGAACACTGAAGCTTTCTTT
NA | TRBJ2-7 | TRBV7-2 | TRBD1 | CASSFSGTGYSREQYF | TGTGCCAGCAGCTTTTCCGGGACAGGGTATTCTCGCGAGCAGTACTTC
NA | TRBJ1-1 | TRBV5-6 | NA | CASSPPGNTEAFF | TGTGCCAGCAGCCCCCCGGGGAACACTGAAGCTTTCTTT
NA | TRBJ2-4 | TRBV5-1 | TRBD1 | CASSFGQGGGVQGNIQYF | TGCGCCAGCAGCTTTGGACAGGGAGGCGGGGTTCAAGGGAACATTCAGTACTTC
NA | TRBJ2-7 | TRBV6-2/TRBV6-3 | TRBD1 | CASSYGSRTGRLSYEQYF | TGTGCCAGCAGTTACGGGTCTCGGACAGGGCGTCTCTCCTACGAGCAGTACTTC
NA | TRBJ1-1 | TRBV7-9 | TRBD1 | CASSSRGGQVNTEAFF | TGTGCCAGCAGCTCCAGGGGGGGACAGGTGAACACTGAAGCTTTCTTT
NA | TRBJ2-2 | TRBV3-1/TRBV3-2 | NA | CASSRLTTAPTTGELFF | TGTGCCAGCAGCCGCCTAACGACAGCCCCTACGACCGGGGAGCTGTTTTTT
NA | TRBJ2-1 | TRBV5-1 | TRBD1 | CASRTGTPYNEQFF | TGCGCCAGCAGGACAGGGACGCCCTACAATGAGCAGTTCTTC
NA | TRBJ2-7 | TRBV7-8 | TRBD2 | CASSSQRGTYEQYF | TGTGCCAGCAGCTCCCAGCGGGGGACCTACGAGCAGTACTTC
NA | TRBJ1-3 | TRBV27 | NA | CASRNQGLSGNTIYF | TGTGCCAGCAGAAATCAGGGGCTCTCTGGAAACACCATATATTTT
NA | TRBJ1-2 | TRBV6-1 | TRBD1 | CASSSGTGLGYTF | TGTGCCAGCAGTTCCGGGACAGGGCTCGGCTACACCTTC
once | TRBJ2-5 | TRBV7-9 | TRBD2 | CASSPGASGGPNQETQYF | TGTGCCAGCAGCCCTGGGGCTAGCGGGGGCCCAAACCAAGAGACCCAGTACTTC
NA | TRBJ2-1 | TRBV5-1 | NA | CASSLGEQRTRNEQFF | TGCGCCAGCAGCTTGGGGGAGCAGCGGACCAGGAATGAGCAGTTCTTC
NA | TRBJ1-4 | TRBV19 | TRBD1 | CASSTQTGTAGKLFF | TGTGCCAGTAGTACCCAGACAGGGACTGCGGGAAAACTGTTTTTT
NA | TRBJ2-2 | TRBV5-1 | TRBD1 | CASSSDRGQGGELFF | TGCGCCAGCAGCTCCGACAGGGGGCAGGGCGGGGAGCTGTTTTTT
NA | TRBJ2-2 | TRBV14 | NA | CASSQMRGTGELFF | TGTGCCAGCAGCCAAATGAGAGGGACCGGGGAGCTGTTTTTT
NA | TRBJ1-1 | TRBV7-9 | NA | CASSPWGGIGTEAFF | TGTGCCAGCAGCCCATGGGGGGGAATTGGCACTGAAGCTTTCTTT
few | TRBJ2-2 | TRBV2 | NA | CASRGENTGELFF | TGTGCCAGTCGGGGTGAGAACACCGGGGAGCTGTTTTTT
few | TRBJ2-5 | TRBV5-4 | NA | CASSQEFQETQYF | TGTGCCAGCAGCCAGGAATTCCAAGAGACCCAGTACTTC
NA | TRBJ1-2 | TRBV10-2 | NA | CASMKDSYGYTF | TGCGCCAGCATGAAGGACAGCTATGGCTACACCTTC
NA | TRBJ2-7 | TRBV10-3 | NA | CAISGSGLIEQYF | TGTGCCATCAGTGGCTCAGGGTTAATCGAGCAGTACTTC
NA | TRBJ1-6 | TRBV19 | NA | CASSIEQQSPLHF | TGTGCCAGTAGTATAGAACAACAGTCACCCCTCCACTTT
NA | TRBJ2-7 | TRBV12-3/TRBV12-4 | NA | CASSFAGSYEQYF | TGTGCCAGCAGTTTCGCCGGCTCCTACGAGCAGTACTTC
NA | TRBJ1-2 | TRBV4-2 | TRBD1 | CASSQGPQGADYGYTF | TGTGCCAGCAGCCAGGGTCCACAGGGGGCTGACTATGGCTACACCTTC
NA | TRBJ2-1 | TRBV27 | TRBD1 | CASSLRGTGDRHEQFF | TGTGCCAGCAGTTTAAGGGGGACAGGGGATCGGCATGAGCAGTTCTTC
NA | TRBJ2-1 | TRBV29-1 | NA | CSVADWVSYNEQFF | TGCAGCGTTGCCGACTGGGTCTCCTACAATGAGCAGTTCTTC
NA | TRBJ2-1 | TRBV3-1/TRBV3-2 | TRBD1 | CASSLGTGGNEQFF | TGTGCCAGCAGCCTGGGGACAGGGGGAAATGAGCAGTTCTTC
NA | TRBJ2-5 | TRBV6-5 | TRBD1 | CASSYGDRVGTQYF | TGTGCCAGCAGTTATGGGGACAGGGTTGGGACCCAGTACTTC
NA | TRBJ1-6 | TRBV19 | NA | CASSIPGTYNSPLHF | TGTGCCAGTAGTATTCCGGGGACCTATAATTCACCCCTCCACTTT
NA | TRBJ1-2 | TRBV15 | NA | CATSRAGYGYTF | TGTGCCACCAGCAGGGCAGGCTATGGCTACACCTTC
few | TRBJ1-2 | TRBV5-1 | NA | CASSVEGNPNYGYTF | TGCGCCAGCAGCGTGGAGGGGAATCCTAACTATGGCTACACCTTC
NA | TRBJ2-7 | TRBV7-9 | NA | CASSLSGYEQYF | TGTGCCAGCAGCTTATCAGGATACGAGCAGTACTTC
few | TRBJ2-2 | TRBV2 | NA | CASILSRETGELFF | TGTGCCAGCATCTTAAGTAGGGAGACCGGGGAGCTGTTTTTT
NA | TRBJ1-1 | TRBV19 | NA | CASSIMWGDYILNTEAFF | TGTGCCAGTAGTATAATGTGGGGGGATTATATCCTGAACACTGAAGCTTTCTTT
NA | TRBJ1-1 | TRBV28 | TRBD1 | CASRGQGPSGSTEAFF | TGTGCCAGCCGCGGACAGGGCCCTTCCGGGAGCACTGAAGCTTTCTTT
NA | TRBJ2-1 | TRBV7-8 | NA | CASSYLPPPVNEQFF | TGTGCCAGCAGCTACCTGCCCCCCCCAGTCAATGAGCAGTTCTTC
NA | TRBJ1-5 | TRBV28 | NA | CASRQQGGQPQHF | TGTGCCAGCAGGCAACAGGGCGGCCAGCCCCAGCATTTT
NA | TRBJ2-2 | TRBV5-5 | TRBD1 | CASRQTGDYTGELFF | TGTGCCAGCAGACAGACAGGGGATTACACCGGGGAGCTGTTTTTT
NA | TRBJ2-7 | TRBV6-1 | NA | CASSEAPGREQYF | TGTGCCAGCAGTGAGGCCCCTGGTCGCGAGCAGTACTTC
NA | TRBJ1-1 | TRBV5-1 | NA | CASSLQENTEAFF | TGCGCCAGCAGCTTGCAGGAGAACACTGAAGCTTTCTTT
NA | TRBJ1-2 | TRBV6-1 | NA | CASSEVGSYGYTF | TGTGCCAGCAGTGAAGTCGGGAGCTATGGCTACACCTTC
NA | TRBJ1-3 | TRBV23-1 | NA | CASSQGGSYSGNTIYF | TGCGCCAGCAGTCAGGGGGGGTCCTACTCTGGAAACACCATATATTTT
NA | TRBJ1-4 | TRBV3-1/TRBV3-2 | TRBD1 | CASSRNSGQGVEKLFF | TGTGCCAGCAGCCGAAACTCGGGACAGGGGGTAGAAAAACTGTTTTTT
NA | TRBJ1-2 | TRBV5-1 | NA | CASRYGTITYGYTF | TGCGCCAGCAGGTACGGGACAATCACCTATGGCTACACCTTC
NA | TRBJ1-4 | TRBV19 | TRBD1 | CASTRQGATNEKLFF | TGTGCCAGTACTCGACAGGGTGCAACTAATGAAAAACTGTTTTTT
NA | TRBJ2-7 | TRBV29-1 | TRBD2 | CSVGGGTRWEQYF | TGCAGCGTTGGCGGGGGGACAAGGTGGGAGCAGTACTTC
few | TRBJ2-6 | TRBV9 | NA | CASSPHGGSGANVLTF | TGTGCCAGCAGCCCTCACGGGGGCTCTGGGGCCAACGTCCTGACTTTC
NA | TRBJ1-4 | TRBV2 | TRBD1 | CASSAGQIEKLFF | TGTGCCAGCAGTGCGGGACAGATTGAAAAACTGTTTTTT